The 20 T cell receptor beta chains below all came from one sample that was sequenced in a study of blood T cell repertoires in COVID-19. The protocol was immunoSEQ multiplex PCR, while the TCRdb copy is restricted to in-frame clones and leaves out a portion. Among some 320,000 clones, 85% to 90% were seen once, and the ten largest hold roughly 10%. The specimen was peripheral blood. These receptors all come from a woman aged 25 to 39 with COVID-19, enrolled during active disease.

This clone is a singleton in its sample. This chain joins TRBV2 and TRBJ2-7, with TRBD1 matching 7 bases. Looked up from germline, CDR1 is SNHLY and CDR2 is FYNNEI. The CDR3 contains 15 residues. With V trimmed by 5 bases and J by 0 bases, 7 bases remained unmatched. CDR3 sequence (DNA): TGTGCCAGCAGTTCGGGACAGCCAAGCTCCTACGAGCAGTACTTC. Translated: CASSSGQPSSYEQYF.

The CDR3 DNA is TGTGCCAGTTTCGCAGGGGGTGGGAACACTGAAGCTTTCTTT. It translates to CASFAGGGNTEAFF. The chain recombines TRBV19 with TRBJ1-1; 7 bases line up with TRBD1. The CDR3 covers 14 residues. CDR1 and CDR2 (germline): LNHDA, SQIVND (reference sequence). The trim removed 8 bases at V and 1 base at J, leaving 7 bases unmatched.

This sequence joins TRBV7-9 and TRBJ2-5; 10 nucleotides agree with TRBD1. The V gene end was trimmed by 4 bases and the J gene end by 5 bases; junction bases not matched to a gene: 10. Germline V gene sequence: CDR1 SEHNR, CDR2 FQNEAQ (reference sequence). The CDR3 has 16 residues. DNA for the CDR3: TGTGCCAGCAGCTCTTCCGGACAGGGGGGGAGGGAGACCCAGTACTTC. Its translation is CASSSSGQGGRETQYF.

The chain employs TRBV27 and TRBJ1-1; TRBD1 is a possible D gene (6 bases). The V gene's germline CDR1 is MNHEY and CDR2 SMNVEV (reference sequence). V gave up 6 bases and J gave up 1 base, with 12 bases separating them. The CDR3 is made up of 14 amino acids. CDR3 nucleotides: TGTGCCAGCAGGTACGGGGGGGCGAACACTGAAGCTTTCTTT. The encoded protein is CASRYGGANTEAFF.

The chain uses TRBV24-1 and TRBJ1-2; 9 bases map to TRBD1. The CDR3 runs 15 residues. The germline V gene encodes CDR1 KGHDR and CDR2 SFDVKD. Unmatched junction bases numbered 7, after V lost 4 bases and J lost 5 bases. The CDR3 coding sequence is TGTGCCACCAGTGAATACGACAGGGGGGTATATGGCTACACCTTC. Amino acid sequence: CATSEYDRGVYGYTF.

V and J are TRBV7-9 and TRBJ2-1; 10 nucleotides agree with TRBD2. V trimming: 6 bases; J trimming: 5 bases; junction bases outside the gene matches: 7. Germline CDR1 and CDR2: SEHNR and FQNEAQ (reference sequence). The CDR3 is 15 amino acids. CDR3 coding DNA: TGTGCCAGCAGTTTTAGCGGGGGGTCGGACAATGAGCAGTTCTTC. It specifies CASSFSGGSDNEQFF.

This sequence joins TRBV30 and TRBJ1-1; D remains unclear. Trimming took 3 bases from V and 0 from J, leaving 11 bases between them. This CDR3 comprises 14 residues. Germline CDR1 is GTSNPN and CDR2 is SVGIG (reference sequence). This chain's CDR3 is CAWSRELMNTEAFF. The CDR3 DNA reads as TGTGCCTGGAGCCGGGAACTTATGAACACTGAAGCTTTCTTT.

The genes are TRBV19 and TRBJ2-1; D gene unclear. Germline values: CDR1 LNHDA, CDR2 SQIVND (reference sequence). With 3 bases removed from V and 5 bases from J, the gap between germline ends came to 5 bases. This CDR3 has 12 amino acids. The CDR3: CASSIADNEQFF. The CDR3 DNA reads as TGTGCCAGTAGTATCGCGGACAATGAGCAGTTCTTC.

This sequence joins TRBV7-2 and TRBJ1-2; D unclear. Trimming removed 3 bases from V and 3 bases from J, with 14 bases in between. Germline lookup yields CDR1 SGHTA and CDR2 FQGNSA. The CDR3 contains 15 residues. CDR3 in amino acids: CASSFYRIADYGYTF. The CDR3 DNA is TGTGCCAGCAGCTTTTACCGAATAGCGGACTATGGCTACACCTTC.

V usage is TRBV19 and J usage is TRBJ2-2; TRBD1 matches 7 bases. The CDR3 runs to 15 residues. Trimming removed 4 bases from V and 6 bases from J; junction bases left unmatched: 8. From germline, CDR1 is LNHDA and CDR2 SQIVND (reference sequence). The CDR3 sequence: CASSKTGVRAGELFF. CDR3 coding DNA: TGTGCCAGTAGTAAAACAGGGGTTCGGGCCGGGGAGCTGTTTTTT.

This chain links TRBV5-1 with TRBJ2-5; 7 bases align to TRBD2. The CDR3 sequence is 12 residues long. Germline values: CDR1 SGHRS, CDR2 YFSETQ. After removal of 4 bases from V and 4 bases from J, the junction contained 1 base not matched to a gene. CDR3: CASSGGVETQYF. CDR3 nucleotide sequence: TGCGCCAGCAGCGGGGGGGTAGAGACCCAGTACTTC. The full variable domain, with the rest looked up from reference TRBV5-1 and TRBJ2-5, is KAGVTQTPRYLIKTRGQQVTLSCSPISGHRSVSWYQQTPGQGLQFLFEYFSETQRNKGNFPGRFSGRQFSNSRSEMNVSTLELGDSALYLCASSGGVETQYFGPGTRLLVL.

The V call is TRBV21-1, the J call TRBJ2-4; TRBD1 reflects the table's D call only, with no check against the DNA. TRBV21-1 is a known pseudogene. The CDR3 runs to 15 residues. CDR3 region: CASGTIQNSKNIQYF. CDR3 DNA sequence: TGTGCCAGCGGCACAATCCAGAATTCCAAAAACATTCAGTACTTC.

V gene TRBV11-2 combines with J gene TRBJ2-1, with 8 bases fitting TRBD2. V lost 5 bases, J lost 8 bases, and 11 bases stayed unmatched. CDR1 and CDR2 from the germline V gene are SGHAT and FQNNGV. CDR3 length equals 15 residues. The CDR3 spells CASSLSNSGVYEQFF. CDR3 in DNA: TGTGCCAGCAGCCTAAGTAATAGCGGGGTATATGAGCAGTTCTTC.

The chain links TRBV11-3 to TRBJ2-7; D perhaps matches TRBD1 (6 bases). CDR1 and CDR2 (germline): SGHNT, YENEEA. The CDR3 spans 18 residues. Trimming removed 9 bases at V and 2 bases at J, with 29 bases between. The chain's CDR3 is CASLQDRPSTGSPYEQYF. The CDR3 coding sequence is TGTGCCAGTCTACAAGACAGGCCCTCCACGGGGTCCCCCTACGAGCAGTACTTC.

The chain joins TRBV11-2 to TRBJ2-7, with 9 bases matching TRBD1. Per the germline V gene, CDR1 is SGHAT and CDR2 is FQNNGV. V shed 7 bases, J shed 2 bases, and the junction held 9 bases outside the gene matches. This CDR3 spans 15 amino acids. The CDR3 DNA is TGTGCCAGCACCCTTTTGGGACAGGGTACCTACGAGCAGTACTTC. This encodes CASTLLGQGTYEQYF.

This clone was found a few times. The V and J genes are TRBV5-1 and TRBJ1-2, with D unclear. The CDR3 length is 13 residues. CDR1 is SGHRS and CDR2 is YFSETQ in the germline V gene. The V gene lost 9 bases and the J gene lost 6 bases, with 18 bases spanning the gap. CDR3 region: CATSTPGGHGYTF. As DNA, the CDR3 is TGCGCCACTAGCACGCCGGGCGGCCATGGCTACACCTTC. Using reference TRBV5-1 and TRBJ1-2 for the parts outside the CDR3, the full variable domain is KAGVTQTPRYLIKTRGQQVTLSCSPISGHRSVSWYQQTPGQGLQFLFEYFSETQRNKGNFPGRFSGRQFSNSRSEMNVSTLELGDSALYLCATSTPGGHGYTFGSGTRLTVV.

CDR3 loop: CASSSDRDGSPLHF. Here the CDR3 DNA reads TGTGCCAGCAGCTCTGACAGGGATGGTTCACCCCTCCACTTT. The rearrangement uses TRBV7-9 and TRBJ1-6; the match to TRBD1 covers 7 bases. The CDR3 is 14 amino acids. The germline gives CDR1 SEHNR, CDR2 FQNEAQ (reference sequence). V dropped 4 bases and J dropped 9; count of bases not matched to a gene: 6.

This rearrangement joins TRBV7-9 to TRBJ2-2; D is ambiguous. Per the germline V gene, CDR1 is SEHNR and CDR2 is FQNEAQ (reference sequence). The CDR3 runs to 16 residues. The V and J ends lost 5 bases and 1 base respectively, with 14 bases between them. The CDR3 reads CASSLVVVWNTGELFF. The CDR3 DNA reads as TGTGCCAGCAGCCTAGTAGTAGTTTGGAACACCGGGGAGCTGTTTTTT.

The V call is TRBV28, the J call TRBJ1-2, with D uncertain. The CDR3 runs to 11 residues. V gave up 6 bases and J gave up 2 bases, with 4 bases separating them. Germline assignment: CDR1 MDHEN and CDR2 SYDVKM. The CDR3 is CASSPNYGYTF. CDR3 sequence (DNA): TGTGCCAGCAGCCCAAACTATGGCTACACCTTC.

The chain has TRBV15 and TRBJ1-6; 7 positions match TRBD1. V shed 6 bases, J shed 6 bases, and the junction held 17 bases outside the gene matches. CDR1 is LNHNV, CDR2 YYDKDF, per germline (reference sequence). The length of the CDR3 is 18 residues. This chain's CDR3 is CATRLLRGLRVSNSPLHF. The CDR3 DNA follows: TGTGCCACCAGGCTGTTGAGGGGGCTCCGGGTTAGTAATTCACCCCTCCACTTT.